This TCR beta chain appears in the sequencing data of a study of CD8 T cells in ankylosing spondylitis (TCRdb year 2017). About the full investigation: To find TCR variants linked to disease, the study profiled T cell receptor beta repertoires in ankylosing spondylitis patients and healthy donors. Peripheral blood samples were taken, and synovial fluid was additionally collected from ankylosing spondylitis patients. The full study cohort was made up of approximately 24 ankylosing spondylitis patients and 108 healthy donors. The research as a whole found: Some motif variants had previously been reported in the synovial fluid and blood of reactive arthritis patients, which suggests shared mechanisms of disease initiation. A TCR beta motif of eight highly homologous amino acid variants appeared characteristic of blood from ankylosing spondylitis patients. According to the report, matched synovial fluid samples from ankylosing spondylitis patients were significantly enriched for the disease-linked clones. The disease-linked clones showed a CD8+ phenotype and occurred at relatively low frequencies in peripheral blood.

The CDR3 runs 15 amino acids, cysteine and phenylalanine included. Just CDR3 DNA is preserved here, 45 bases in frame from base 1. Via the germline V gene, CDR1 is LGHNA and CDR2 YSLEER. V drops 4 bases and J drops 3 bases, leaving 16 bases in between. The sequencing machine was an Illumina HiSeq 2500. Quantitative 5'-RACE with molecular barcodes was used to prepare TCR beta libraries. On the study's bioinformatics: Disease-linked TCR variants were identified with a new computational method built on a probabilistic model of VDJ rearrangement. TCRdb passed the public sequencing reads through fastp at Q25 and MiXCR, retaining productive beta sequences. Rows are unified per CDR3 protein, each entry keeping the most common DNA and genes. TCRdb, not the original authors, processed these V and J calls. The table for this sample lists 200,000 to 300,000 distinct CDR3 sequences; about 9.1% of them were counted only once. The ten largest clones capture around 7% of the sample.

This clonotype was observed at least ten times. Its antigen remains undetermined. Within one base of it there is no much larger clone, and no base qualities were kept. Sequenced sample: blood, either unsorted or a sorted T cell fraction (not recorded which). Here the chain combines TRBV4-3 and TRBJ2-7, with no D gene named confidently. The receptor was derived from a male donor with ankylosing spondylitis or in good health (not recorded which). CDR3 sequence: CASSPSFPSSYEQYF. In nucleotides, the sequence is TGCGCCAGCAGCCCCTCCTTCCCCTCTAGCTACGAGCAGTACTTC.